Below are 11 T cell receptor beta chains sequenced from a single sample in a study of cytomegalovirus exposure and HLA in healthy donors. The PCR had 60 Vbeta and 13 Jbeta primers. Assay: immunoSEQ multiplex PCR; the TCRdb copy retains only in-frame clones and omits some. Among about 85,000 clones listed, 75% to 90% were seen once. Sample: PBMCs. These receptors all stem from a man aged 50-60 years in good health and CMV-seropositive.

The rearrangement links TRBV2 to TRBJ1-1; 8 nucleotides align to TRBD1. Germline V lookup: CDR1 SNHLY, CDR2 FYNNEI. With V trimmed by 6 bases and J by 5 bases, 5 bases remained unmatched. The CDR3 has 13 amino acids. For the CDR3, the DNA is TGTGCCAGCAGAAGGGACAGGCTGACTGAAGCTTTCTTT. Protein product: CASRRDRLTEAFF. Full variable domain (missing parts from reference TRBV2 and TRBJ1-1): EPEVTQTPSHQVTQMGQEVILRCVPISNHLYFYWYRQILGQKVEFLVSFYNNEISEKSEIFDDQFSVERPDGSNFTLKIRSTKLEDSAMYFCASRRDRLTEAFFGQGTRLTVV.

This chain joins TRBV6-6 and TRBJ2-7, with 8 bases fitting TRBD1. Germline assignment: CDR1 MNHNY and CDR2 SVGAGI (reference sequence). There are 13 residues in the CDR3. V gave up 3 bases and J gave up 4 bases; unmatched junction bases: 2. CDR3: CASSYQGAYEQYF. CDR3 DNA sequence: TGTGCCAGCAGTTATCAGGGGGCTTACGAGCAGTACTTC.

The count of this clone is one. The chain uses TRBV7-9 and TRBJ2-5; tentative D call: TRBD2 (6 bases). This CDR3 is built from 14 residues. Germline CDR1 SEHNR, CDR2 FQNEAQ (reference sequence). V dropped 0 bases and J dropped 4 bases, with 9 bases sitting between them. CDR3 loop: CASSLALGGETQYF. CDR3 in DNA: TGTGCCAGCAGCTTAGCTCTCGGGGGAGAGACCCAGTACTTC.

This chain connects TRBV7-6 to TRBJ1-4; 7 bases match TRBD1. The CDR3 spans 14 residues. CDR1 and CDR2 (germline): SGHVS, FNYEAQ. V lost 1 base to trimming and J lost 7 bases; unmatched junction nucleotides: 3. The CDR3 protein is CASSLDRGGEKLFF. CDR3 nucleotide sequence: TGTGCCAGCAGCTTAGACAGGGGAGGTGAAAAACTGTTTTTT.

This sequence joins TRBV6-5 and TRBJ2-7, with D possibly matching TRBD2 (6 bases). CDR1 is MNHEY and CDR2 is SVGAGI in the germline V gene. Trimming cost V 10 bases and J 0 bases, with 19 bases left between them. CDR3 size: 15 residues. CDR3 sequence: CANRGTDANSYEQYF. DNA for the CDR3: TGTGCCAACCGGGGGACCGACGCGAACTCCTACGAGCAGTACTTC.

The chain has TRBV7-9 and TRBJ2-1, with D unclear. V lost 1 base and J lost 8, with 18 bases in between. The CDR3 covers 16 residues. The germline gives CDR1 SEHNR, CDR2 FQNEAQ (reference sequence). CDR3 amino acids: CASSLGAGLVSDEQFF. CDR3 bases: TGTGCCAGCAGCTTAGGTGCAGGTTTAGTTTCCGATGAGCAGTTCTTC.

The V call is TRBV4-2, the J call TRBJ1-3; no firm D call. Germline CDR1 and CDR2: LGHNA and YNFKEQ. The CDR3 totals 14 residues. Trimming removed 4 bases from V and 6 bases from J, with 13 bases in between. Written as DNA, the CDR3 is TGTGCCAGCAGCCCAGGCCTGGCTGAAAACACCATATATTTT. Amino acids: CASSPGLAENTIYF.

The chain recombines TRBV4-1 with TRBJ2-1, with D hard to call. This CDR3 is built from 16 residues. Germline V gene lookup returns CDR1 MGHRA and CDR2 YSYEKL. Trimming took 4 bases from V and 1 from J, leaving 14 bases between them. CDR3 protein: CASSLTLGISYNEQFF. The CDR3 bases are TGCGCCAGCAGCCTAACTCTAGGAATTTCCTACAATGAGCAGTTCTTC.

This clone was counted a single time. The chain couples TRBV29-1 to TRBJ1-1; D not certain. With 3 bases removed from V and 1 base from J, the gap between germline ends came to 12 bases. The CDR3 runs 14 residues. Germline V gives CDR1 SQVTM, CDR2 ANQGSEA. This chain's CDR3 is CSVEVALANTEAFF. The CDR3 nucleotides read TGCAGCGTTGAGGTTGCGCTTGCGAACACTGAAGCTTTCTTT. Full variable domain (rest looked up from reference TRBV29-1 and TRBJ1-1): SAVISQKPSRDICQRGTSLTIQCQVDSQVTMMFWYRQQPGQSLTLIATANQGSEATYESGFVIDKFPISRPNLTFSTLTVSNMSPEDSSIYLCSVEVALANTEAFFGQGTRLTVV.

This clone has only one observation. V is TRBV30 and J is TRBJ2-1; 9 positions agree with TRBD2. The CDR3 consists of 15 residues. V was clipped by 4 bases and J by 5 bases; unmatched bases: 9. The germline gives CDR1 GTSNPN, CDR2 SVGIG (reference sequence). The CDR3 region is CAWNPLAGINNEQFF. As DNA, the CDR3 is TGTGCCTGGAACCCCCTAGCGGGAATCAACAATGAGCAGTTCTTC.

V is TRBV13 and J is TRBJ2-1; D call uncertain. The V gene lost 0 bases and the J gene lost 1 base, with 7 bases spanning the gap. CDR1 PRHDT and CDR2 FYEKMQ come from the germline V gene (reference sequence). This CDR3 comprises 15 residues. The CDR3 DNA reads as TGTGCCAGCAGCTTAGGGACTCCGTCCTACAATGAGCAGTTCTTC. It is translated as CASSLGTPSYNEQFF.